These 25 T cell receptor beta chains were all obtained from the same sample, sequenced in a study of T cells in localized non-small cell lung cancer. TCRdb keeps only in-frame clones here, not all; method: immunoSEQ multiplex PCR. The data hold about 92,000 clones, with approximately 91% observed a single time. The source material was PBMCs, sampled before any cancer treatment. These receptors came from a woman aged 40 to 75 with stage II squamous cell lung carcinoma.

The chain is built from TRBV5-4 and TRBJ1-1; D uncertain. V lost 4 bases, J lost 1 base, and 11 bases lay in between. Germline V CDR1 and CDR2: SGHNT, YYREEE (reference sequence). CDR3 size: 14 residues. The CDR3 spells CASSPTTRNTEAFF. In nucleotides, the CDR3 is TGTGCCAGCAGCCCAACGACCAGGAACACTGAAGCTTTCTTT.

The chain carries TRBV27 and TRBJ1-6, with D perhaps TRBD1 (5 bases). The CDR3 spans 14 residues. V was clipped by 6 bases and J by 7 bases, with 13 bases between them. The germline V gene encodes CDR1 MNHEY and CDR2 SMNVEV (reference sequence). The CDR3 bases are TGTGCCAGCAGGAAGGACAACGGGAATTCACCCCTCCACTTT. Protein product: CASRKDNGNSPLHF.

The chain joins TRBV6-5 to TRBJ1-1; the D is unclear. Germline CDR1 is MNHEY and CDR2 is SVGAGI. Trimming removed 0 bases at V and 1 base at J, with 6 bases between. This CDR3 region has 14 residues. The CDR3 nucleotides read TGTGCCAGCAGTTACTCCCCGGGGAACACTGAAGCTTTCTTT. Encoded protein: CASSYSPGNTEAFF.

The genes are TRBV5-4 and TRBJ2-3; a weak D match, TRBD2 (6 bases). Germline V CDR1 and CDR2: SGHNT, YYREEE (reference sequence). The CDR3 sequence is 13 residues long. V was cut by 10 bases and J by 0 bases, with 12 bases left in between. The CDR3 DNA follows: TGTGCCTATGCGGGGTGGAGCACAGATACGCAGTATTTT. Its protein is CAYAGWSTDTQYF. The full variable domain, in which reference TRBV5-4 and TRBJ2-3 provide the parts outside the CDR3, is ETGVTQSPTHLIKTRGQQVTLRCSSQSGHNTVSWYQQALGQGPQFIFQYYREEENGRGNFPPRFSGLQFPNYSSELNVNALELDDSALYLCAYAGWSTDTQYFGPGTRLTVL.

V and J are TRBV11-2 and TRBJ1-2, with a possible D match to TRBD1 (5 bases). Germline V CDR1 and CDR2: SGHAT, FQNNGV. There are 17 residues in the CDR3. V was trimmed by 4 bases and J by 2 bases, leaving 20 bases between them. The CDR3: CASSSLRGPAGNYGYTF. In nucleotides, the CDR3 is TGTGCCAGCAGCTCCTTAAGGGGTCCGGCAGGAAACTATGGCTACACCTTC.

The V gene is TRBV30, the J gene TRBJ2-5, with 7 bases fitting TRBD2. This CDR3 comprises 16 residues. In germline, CDR1 is GTSNPN, CDR2 SVGIG (reference sequence). V dropped 2 bases and J dropped 3; count of bases not matched to a gene: 12. CDR3: CAWSSYLWGTKETQYF. CDR3 coding DNA: TGTGCCTGGAGTTCCTACCTGTGGGGGACTAAAGAGACCCAGTACTTC.

This rearrangement joins TRBV28 to TRBJ1-4, with D unresolved. The V end was cut by 7 bases, the J end by 7 bases, with 16 bases between. Germline V gives CDR1 MDHEN, CDR2 SYDVKM. The CDR3 has 14 amino acids. CDR3 sequence (DNA): TGTGCCAGCACCGAGGGAGGTAGCGGTGAAAAACTGTTTTTT. Amino acids: CASTEGGSGEKLFF.

V and J are TRBV7-6 and TRBJ2-1; D gene unclear. The CDR3 length is 18 residues. The germline V gene has CDR1 SGHVS and CDR2 FNYEAQ. Trimming removed 0 bases from V and 0 bases from J, with 15 bases in between. CDR3 DNA: TGTGCCAGCAGCTTAGCCCTGACACCCAAGAGCTCCTACAATGAGCAGTTCTTC. Its protein is CASSLALTPKSSYNEQFF.

The count of this clone is one. This chain links TRBV6-1 with TRBJ2-1, with 7 bases lining up with TRBD2. Germline V gives CDR1 MNHNS, CDR2 SASEGT. This CDR3 is 17 amino acids long. V lost 2 bases and J lost 2; bases outside the gene matches: 9. The CDR3 reads CASSERSGGSPYNEQFF. The CDR3 DNA reads TGTGCCAGCAGTGAAAGGTCCGGGGGGTCTCCCTACAATGAGCAGTTCTTC.

The chain is built from TRBV5-4 and TRBJ1-2; TRBD1 is a possible D gene (6 bases). The germline CDR1 and CDR2 sequences are SGHNT and YYREEE (reference sequence). The CDR3 consists of 15 residues. V lost 3 bases and J lost 3, with 15 bases in between. CDR3 DNA: TGTGCCAGCAGCTCCCTTTTGCAGGGGCACTATGGCTACACCTTC. Its protein product is CASSSLLQGHYGYTF.

This clone was observed once. The chain joins TRBV27 to TRBJ1-2; 9 nucleotides agree with TRBD1. The CDR3 covers 14 residues. Germline V gene lookup returns CDR1 MNHEY and CDR2 SMNVEV (reference sequence). Trimming took 5 bases from V and 4 from J; bases not matched to a gene: 5. DNA for the CDR3: TGTGCCAGCAGTCCTTCGGACAGGGGCTATGGCTACACCTTC. This encodes CASSPSDRGYGYTF.

There are a few counts of this clone. The CDR3 protein is CASSDPGAVNTQYF. CDR3 in DNA: TGCGCCAGCAGTGACCCGGGGGCGGTGAATACGCAGTATTTT. V is TRBV10-1 and J is TRBJ2-3; D is tentatively TRBD1 or TRBD2 (6 bases each). The CDR3 has 14 amino acids. Germline assignment: CDR1 WNHNN and CDR2 SYGVQD (reference sequence). V shed 3 bases and J shed 7 bases, with 14 bases lying between them.

This chain connects TRBV7-8 to TRBJ1-2; D unresolved. V lost 1 base to trimming and J lost 5 bases, with 11 bases between them. Germline V gene lookup returns CDR1 SGHVS and CDR2 FQNEAQ. This CDR3 comprises 14 residues. Here the CDR3 reads CASSLVSEKYGYTF. CDR3 coding DNA: TGTGCCAGCAGCTTAGTTTCTGAGAAGTATGGCTACACCTTC.

The rearrangement links TRBV10-2 to TRBJ1-4; 7 nucleotides agree with TRBD1. V lost 5 bases to trimming and J lost 4 bases; unmatched junction nucleotides: 4. The CDR3 length is 14 residues. The germline CDR1 and CDR2 sequences are WSHSY and SAAADI. CDR3 loop: CASSSTGHNEKLFF. For the CDR3, the DNA is TGCGCCAGCAGTTCGACAGGGCATAATGAAAAACTGTTTTTT.

This chain uses TRBV4-1 with TRBJ2-5; D possibly corresponds to TRBD1 (6 bases). Trimming took 1 base from V and 4 from J, leaving 7 bases between them. Germline CDR1 is MGHRA and CDR2 is YSYEKL. The CDR3 extends over 13 amino acids. The CDR3 sequence: CASSQGGRETQYF. For the CDR3, the DNA is TGCGCCAGCAGCCAAGGGGGGCGAGAGACCCAGTACTTC.

V is TRBV4-2 and J is TRBJ1-1; D remains unclear. V gave up 0 bases and J gave up 1 base, with 9 bases separating them. Germline V CDR1 and CDR2: LGHNA, YNFKEQ. This CDR3 comprises 15 residues. The CDR3 DNA sequence: TGTGCCAGCAGCCAAGAGCCGGGTGGGAACACTGAAGCTTTCTTT. Translating it yields CASSQEPGGNTEAFF.

CDR3 nucleotide sequence: TGTGCCAGCCTGGGGGGAGAGACCCAGTACTTC. Translation gives CASLGGETQYF. The J gene is TRBJ2-5, the V gene TRBV19; perhaps TRBD2 as D (6 bases). The CDR3 spans 11 residues. Between the trimmed V and J ends, which lost 9 bases and 4 bases, there was a span of 9 bases. Germline lookup yields CDR1 LNHDA and CDR2 SQIVND (reference sequence). The full variable domain, completed using reference TRBV19 and TRBJ2-5, is DGGITQSPKYLFRKEGQNVTLSCEQNLNHDAMYWYRQDPGQGLRLIYYSQIVNDFQKGDIAEGYSVSREKKESFPLTVTSAQKNPTAFYLCASLGGETQYFGPGTRLLVL.

This chain joins TRBV11-2 and TRBJ1-5; D gene uncertain. The CDR3 totals 15 residues. Trimming shortened V by 5 bases and J by 4 bases, and 15 bases separated the two germline ends. Looked up from germline, CDR1 is SGHAT and CDR2 is FQNNGV. This CDR3 reads CASSLRVGENQPQHF. CDR3 DNA sequence: TGTGCCAGCAGCCTCCGGGTCGGGGAGAATCAGCCCCAGCATTTT. The entire variable domain, with the rest obtained from reference TRBV11-2 and TRBJ1-5, is as follows: EAGVAQSPRYKIIEKRQSVAFWCNPISGHATLYWYQQILGQGPKLLIQFQNNGVVDDSQLPKDRFSAERLKGVDSTLKIQPAKLEDSAVYLCASSLRVGENQPQHFGDGTRLSIL.

The chain combines TRBV19 with TRBJ2-6, with D unclear. Per germline, CDR1 LNHDA and CDR2 SQIVND (reference sequence). The CDR3 spans 14 residues. The ends were cut back, 5 bases at V and 1 base at J, with 6 bases in the middle. CDR3 amino acids: CASSLSSGANVLTF. The CDR3 DNA follows: TGTGCCAGTAGTCTCTCATCTGGGGCCAACGTCCTGACTTTC.

This chain connects TRBV5-1 to TRBJ1-6; 7 bases line up with TRBD1. The CDR3 length is 15 residues. After removal of 2 bases from V and 9 bases from J, the junction contained 8 bases not matched to a gene. Germline CDR1 and CDR2: SGHRS and YFSETQ. The CDR3 coding sequence is TGCGCCAGCAGCTTCGGGTCAGGGGGGATTTCACCCCTCCACTTT. Encoded protein: CASSFGSGGISPLHF.

This chain connects TRBV5-4 to TRBJ1-1; possible D gene TRBD1, 5 bases. Trimming cost V 4 bases and J 7 bases, with 14 bases left between them. This CDR3 has 13 amino acids. Germline CDR1 and CDR2: SGHNT and YYREEE (reference sequence). CDR3 DNA: TGTGCCAGCAGCCTTCAGGGAGTCGATGAAGCTTTCTTT. Its translation: CASSLQGVDEAFF.

The chain joins TRBV5-1 to TRBJ1-6, with 9 bases aligning to TRBD1. The V and J ends lost 4 bases and 6 bases, in that order; junction bases with no gene match: 8. The CDR3 has 16 amino acids. The germline gives CDR1 SGHRS, CDR2 YFSETQ. For the CDR3, the DNA is TGCGCCAGCAGCAATACAGGGGGCCTAGGTAATTCACCCCTCCACTTT. As protein: CASSNTGGLGNSPLHF.

The chain has TRBV4-1 and TRBJ2-7; 12 bases line up with TRBD2. The CDR3 extends over 19 amino acids. Trimming cost V 0 bases and J 0 bases; bases outside gene matches: 9. Germline-derived CDR1 and CDR2 are MGHRA and YSYEKL. CDR3 nucleotide sequence: TGCGCCAGCAGCCAAGAAATACCCCTGACTAGCGGGAGCTCCTACGAGCAGTACTTC. Translating gives CASSQEIPLTSGSSYEQYF.

CDR3: CASSSLRDTPYEQYF. Written as DNA, the CDR3 is TGTGCCAGCAGCAGTCTCCGGGACACCCCCTACGAGCAGTACTTC. V is TRBV11-2 and J is TRBJ2-7; TRBD1 might be the D (6 bases). The V gene lost 5 bases and the J gene lost 2 bases, with 16 bases spanning the gap. CDR3 length: 15 amino acids. CDR1 and CDR2 (germline): SGHAT, FQNNGV. Full variable domain (rest looked up from reference TRBV11-2 and TRBJ2-7): EAGVAQSPRYKIIEKRQSVAFWCNPISGHATLYWYQQILGQGPKLLIQFQNNGVVDDSQLPKDRFSAERLKGVDSTLKIQPAKLEDSAVYLCASSSLRDTPYEQYFGPGTRLTVT.

CDR3 amino acids: CASSEASGSLYGYTF. CDR3 DNA sequence: TGTGCCAGCAGTGAAGCAAGTGGTAGTCTTTATGGCTACACCTTC. This sequence joins TRBV2 and TRBJ1-2; D remains ambiguous. There are 15 residues in the CDR3. CDR1 and CDR2 from the germline V gene are SNHLY and FYNNEI. V was shortened by 0 bases and J by 5 bases, with 13 bases between the two germline ends.